Listed below are T cell receptor beta chains from one sample, sequenced in a study of T cell changes during pregnancy in multiple sclerosis. TCRdb's copy holds only in-frame clones and misses some; the assay was immunoSEQ multiplex PCR. In the table there are roughly 52,000 clones, roughly 92% of which are singletons. The material was CD8+ T cells from peripheral blood mononuclear cells, obtained before pregnancy. These receptors originate from a female donor with multiple sclerosis, enrolled in a pregnancy study. Each CDR3 is given with its conserved first and last residue. A D gene is named only where the DNA matches it firmly. Rows give clone size only sometimes, using once, few, many, or a class for an expanded clone.

V gene	J gene	D gene	clone size	CDR3 protein	CDR3 DNA
TRBV11-2	TRBJ2-1	NA	NA	CASSSQGYEQFF	TGTGCCAGCAGCTCCCAGGGATACGAGCAGTTCTTC
TRBV9	TRBJ1-1	NA	NA	CASSVGQPNTEAFF	TGTGCCAGCAGCGTAGGACAGCCGAACACTGAAGCTTTCTTT
TRBV4-1	TRBJ1-3	NA	NA	CASSQAPYSGNTIYF	TGCGCCAGCAGCCAAGCGCCCTACTCTGGAAACACCATATATTTT
TRBV9	TRBJ1-1	NA	NA	CASSSGGRNTEAFF	TGTGCCAGCAGCTCCGGCGGGAGGAACACTGAAGCTTTCTTT
TRBV5-8	TRBJ2-1	NA	NA	CASRPLAVPINEQFF	TGTGCCAGCAGACCTCTAGCTGTTCCCATCAATGAGCAGTTCTTC
TRBV19	TRBJ1-1	NA	NA	CASGGTVNTEAFF	TGTGCCAGTGGAGGGACGGTGAACACTGAAGCTTTCTTT
TRBV10-3	TRBJ1-5	TRBD1	NA	CASGGQNSNQPQHF	TGTGCCTCTGGGGGACAGAATAGCAATCAGCCCCAGCATTTT
TRBV6-1	TRBJ2-7	NA	once	CASSLRQDLYEQYF	TGTGCCAGCAGTCTCCGACAGGACCTCTACGAGCAGTACTTC
TRBV5-1	TRBJ2-7	TRBD2	NA	CASSFSGPTYEQYF	TGCGCCAGCAGCTTTAGCGGGCCAACCTACGAGCAGTACTTC
TRBV19	TRBJ2-3	TRBD1	NA	CASSMGTGYSDTQYF	TGTGCCAGTAGTATGGGGACAGGGTACTCAGATACGCAGTATTTT
TRBV7-2	TRBJ1-2	NA	NA	CASSLGTDPNYGYTF	TGTGCCAGCAGCTTAGGGACAGACCCTAACTATGGCTACACCTTC
TRBV27	TRBJ2-3	TRBD1	once	CASTDRGRKRTDTQYF	TGTGCCAGCACGGACAGGGGGAGAAAACGCACAGATACGCAGTATTTT
TRBV27	TRBJ1-3	NA	NA	CASSLSGLHSGNTIYF	TGTGCCAGCAGTTTGTCAGGGTTGCACTCTGGAAACACCATATATTTT
TRBV19	TRBJ2-7	NA	NA	CASSIKGGAYEQYF	TGTGCCAGTAGTATTAAAGGGGGGGCCTACGAGCAGTACTTC
TRBV7-2	TRBJ1-5	NA	NA	CASSQGALSNQPQHF	TGTGCCAGCAGCCAGGGTGCTCTTAGCAATCAGCCCCAGCATTTT
TRBV4-1	TRBJ1-5	NA	NA	CASSRHRGSNQPQHF	TGCGCCAGCAGCCGCCATCGGGGGTCGAATCAGCCCCAGCATTTT
TRBV30	TRBJ2-7	NA	NA	CAYLQRYEQYF	TGTGCCTACCTCCAGCGCTACGAGCAGTACTTC
TRBV30	TRBJ2-7	NA	NA	CAWTLGSHEQYF	TGTGCCTGGACCCTAGGGAGCCACGAGCAGTACTTC
TRBV6-1	TRBJ1-2	TRBD1	NA	CASPSGTGNGYTF	TGTGCCAGTCCATCCGGGACAGGGAATGGCTACACCTTC
TRBV7-9	TRBJ2-1	TRBD2	NA	CASSPRLAGVLHEQFF	TGTGCCAGCAGCCCAAGACTAGCGGGAGTATTACATGAGCAGTTCTTC
TRBV5-6	TRBJ2-1	TRBD1	NA	CASSLGRGLFGEQFF	TGTGCCAGCAGCTTGGGCAGGGGGCTTTTCGGTGAGCAGTTCTTC
TRBV4-1	TRBJ2-7	TRBD2	NA	CASSQAGGRSDEQYF	TGCGCCAGCAGCCAAGCCGGCGGGAGGTCCGACGAGCAGTACTTC
TRBV5-1	TRBJ2-3	TRBD2	NA	CASSLASLGRLGDTQYF	TGCGCCAGCAGCTTGGCCAGCCTCGGGAGGCTGGGAGATACGCAGTATTTT
TRBV11-2	TRBJ2-1	TRBD2	NA	CASSSSGSLMDEQFF	TGTGCCAGCAGCTCTAGCGGGAGTTTAATGGATGAGCAGTTCTTC
TRBV6-4	TRBJ2-2	NA	NA	CASSEVGAGTGELFF	TGTGCCAGCAGTGAAGTGGGGGCCGGCACCGGGGAGCTGTTTTTT
TRBV9	TRBJ1-2	TRBD1	NA	CASSADRVYGYTF	TGTGCCAGCAGCGCGGACAGGGTTTATGGCTACACCTTC
TRBV9	TRBJ1-2	TRBD1	NA	CASSTRQAGGGYGYTF	TGTGCCAGCAGCACCCGGCAGGCAGGGGGTGGCTATGGCTACACCTTC
TRBV13	TRBJ2-7	NA	NA	CASSLFTYEQYF	TGTGCCAGCAGCTTATTCACCTACGAGCAGTACTTC
TRBV5-6	TRBJ2-7	TRBD1	NA	CASSVQGSYEQYF	TGTGCCAGCAGCGTACAGGGGTCCTACGAGCAGTACTTC
TRBV21-1	TRBJ1-5	NA	NA	CASSRRRDREECNQPQHF	TGTGCCAGCAGCAGAAGAAGGGACAGGGAAGAGTGCAATCAGCCCCAGCATTTT
TRBV5-1	TRBJ2-7	NA	NA	CASSLPMSNEQYF	TGCGCCAGCAGCCTACCTATGAGCAACGAGCAGTACTTC
TRBV5-6	TRBJ2-7	TRBD1	NA	CASSSGTGFSDEQYF	TGTGCCAGCAGCTCCGGGACAGGGTTCTCGGACGAGCAGTACTTC
TRBV4-1	TRBJ1-1	TRBD1	NA	CASSFRSGQQNTEAFF	TGCGCCAGCAGCTTCCGCTCGGGACAGCAGAACACTGAAGCTTTCTTT
TRBV10-3	TRBJ2-7	TRBD2	NA	CAISQALGTKYYEQYF	TGTGCCATCAGCCAGGCGCTCGGGACTAAATACTACGAGCAGTACTTC
TRBV4-3	TRBJ2-1	TRBD2	NA	CASSQEPGLARDEQFF	TGCGCCAGCAGCCAAGAGCCGGGACTAGCAAGAGATGAGCAGTTCTTC
TRBV11-2	TRBJ2-7	TRBD2	NA	CASSASAGAYEQYF	TGTGCCAGCAGCGCCTCTGCGGGAGCGTACGAGCAGTACTTC
TRBV6-1	TRBJ2-3	NA	NA	CASSEPPGKFLYRTDTQYF	TGTGCCAGCAGTGAACCGCCAGGGAAATTTTTATACCGCACAGATACGCAGTATTTT
TRBV5-6	TRBJ1-2	TRBD1	NA	CASSPTPSQGANGYTF	TGTGCCAGCAGCCCCACCCCCTCACAGGGGGCGAACGGCTACACCTTC
TRBV6-1	TRBJ1-1	NA	once	CAGMTGVNTEAFF	TGTGCCGGAATGACGGGAGTGAACACTGAAGCTTTCTTT
TRBV4-1	TRBJ2-3	TRBD1	NA	CASSSRQGTDTQYF	TGCGCCAGCAGCTCCCGACAGGGAACAGATACGCAGTATTTT
TRBV19	TRBJ1-5	TRBD1	NA	CASTPGTGRNQPQHF	TGTGCCAGTACTCCAGGGACAGGCCGCAATCAGCCCCAGCATTTT